This T cell receptor (beta chain) originates from a study of T-cell memory formation after mild COVID-19. The germline CDR1 and CDR2 sequences are SGHNT and YYREEE (reference sequence). Trimming cost V 5 bases and J 4 bases, with 11 bases left between them. The CDR3 runs to 13 residues. Researchers used 5'RACE with constant-segment primers to make TCR alpha and TCR beta cDNA libraries that carry sample barcodes and UMIs. TCRdb used MiXCR to reprocess the 5' RACE reads, holding one entry per CDR3 protein. The data contain 25,000 to 35,000 distinct CDR3 sequences, 7.4% of them singletons. This clonotype was seen ten or more times.

The chain has TRBV5-4 and TRBJ2-3, with no clear D. This TCR was recovered from an adult woman who had mild COVID-19 (a few samples of this study predate the infection). Cell type and time point are not known. The specimen sequenced was PBMCs or a T cell subset sorted from them (not recorded which). The chain's CDR3 is CASRSRTPDTQYF. DNA for the CDR3: TGTGCCAGCAGATCGCGGACCCCAGATACGCAGTATTTT.